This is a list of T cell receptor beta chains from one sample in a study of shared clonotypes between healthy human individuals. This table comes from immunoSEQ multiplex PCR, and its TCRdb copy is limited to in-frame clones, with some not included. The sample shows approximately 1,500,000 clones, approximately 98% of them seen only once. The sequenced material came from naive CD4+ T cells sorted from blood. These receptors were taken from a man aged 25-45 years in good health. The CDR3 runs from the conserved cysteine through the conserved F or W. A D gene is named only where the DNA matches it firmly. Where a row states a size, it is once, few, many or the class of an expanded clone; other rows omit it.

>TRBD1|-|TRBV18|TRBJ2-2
TGTGCCAGCTCACCACAGGCGGACAGGGCCTCAGGGGAGCTGTTTTTT
CASSPQADRASGELFF
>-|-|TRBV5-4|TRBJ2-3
TGTGCCAGCAGCTTACCCACCGGAACAGATACGCAGTATTTT
CASSLPTGTDTQYF
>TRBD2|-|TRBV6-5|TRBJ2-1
TGTGCCAGCAGTTTGGGTCTAGCGGTAAACAATGAGCAGTTCTTC
CASSLGLAVNNEQFF
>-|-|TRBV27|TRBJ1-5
TGTGCCAGCAGTAGGGGGACCGCGAGCAATCAGCCCCAGCATTTT
CASSRGTASNQPQHF
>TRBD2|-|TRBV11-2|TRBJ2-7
TGTGCCAGCAGCTTAGCTCGACTAGCGGGCCTAAAATCCTACGAGCAGTACTTC
CASSLARLAGLKSYEQYF
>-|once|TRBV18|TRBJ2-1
TGTGCCAGCTCACCAACCCGAGCCGGTTCGGACAATGAGCAGTTCTTC
CASSPTRAGSDNEQFF
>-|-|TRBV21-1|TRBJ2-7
TGTGCCAGCAGCAATAAGTCCCAGGGAAGACAGTACTTC
CASSNKSQGRQYF
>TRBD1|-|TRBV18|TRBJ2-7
TGTGCCAGCTCACCTTCAGGGGGCGGTGAGCAGTACTTC
CASSPSGGGEQYF
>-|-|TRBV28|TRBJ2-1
TGTGCCAGCAGTTACACCCCGCCGGTCAACAATGAGCAGTTCTTC
CASSYTPPVNNEQFF
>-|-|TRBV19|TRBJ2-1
TGTGCCAGTAGTACCCGATCTCTGGTCCCAAATGAGCAGTTCTTC
CASSTRSLVPNEQFF
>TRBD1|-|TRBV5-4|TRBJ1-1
TGTGCCAGCAGCTTGGCGGGACAGGGACAAACTGAAGCTTTCTTT
CASSLAGQGQTEAFF
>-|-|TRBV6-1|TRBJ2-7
TGTGCCAGCAGTGAAGGGCTTCGGGGCTACGAGCAGTACTTC
CASSEGLRGYEQYF
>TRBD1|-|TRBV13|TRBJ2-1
TGTGCCAGCAGGACCGGGACAGGCCTCCACAATGAGCAGTTCTTC
CASRTGTGLHNEQFF
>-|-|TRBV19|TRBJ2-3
TGTGCCAGTAGTATAGGGACCACAGATACGCAGTATTTT
CASSIGTTDTQYF
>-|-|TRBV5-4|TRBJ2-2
TGTGCCAGCAGCTTGGCAACTACAGGGACCGGGGAGCTGTTTTTT
CASSLATTGTGELFF
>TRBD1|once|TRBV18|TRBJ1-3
TGTGCCAGCTCACCCCGAAGGGGACAGGTCTCTGGAAACACCATATATTTT
CASSPRRGQVSGNTIYF
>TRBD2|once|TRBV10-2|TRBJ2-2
TGCGCGTCCGGGACTAGCGGGACCGGGGAGCTGTTTTTT
CASGTSGTGELFF
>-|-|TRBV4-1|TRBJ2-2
TGCGCCAGCAGCCAAGATTGGGTCGGGGGCATCGGGGAGCTGTTTTTT
CASSQDWVGGIGELFF
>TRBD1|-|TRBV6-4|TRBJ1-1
TGTGCCAGCGTCGTCAGACGGTACAGGGGCACTGAAGCTTTCTTT
CASVVRRYRGTEAFF
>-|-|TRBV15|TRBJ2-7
TGTGCCACCAGCAGAGAACCCTATTCTAGTAACGAGCAGTACTTC
CATSREPYSSNEQYF
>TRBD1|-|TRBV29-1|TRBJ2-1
TGCAGCTTACCGGGACAGGGGGTACGGGAGCAGTTCTTC
CSLPGQGVREQFF
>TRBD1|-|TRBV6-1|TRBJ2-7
TGTGCCAGCAGGAGGGACAGGGAGAATTACGAGCAGTACTTC
CASRRDRENYEQYF
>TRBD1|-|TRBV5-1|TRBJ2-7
TGCGCCAGTCAGACAGGGGGCGATCGTTACGAGCAGTACTTC
CASQTGGDRYEQYF
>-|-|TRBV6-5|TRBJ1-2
TGTGCCAGCAGGGCGCCACGGCCTTCCTATGGCTACACCTTC
CASRAPRPSYGYTF
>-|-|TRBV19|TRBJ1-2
TGTGCCAGTAGTAGGGACCGCACCTATGGCTACACCTTC
CASSRDRTYGYTF
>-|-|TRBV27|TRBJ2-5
TGTGCCAGCAGTTTAAGCGGAAGGTACCAAGAGACCCAGTACTTC
CASSLSGRYQETQYF
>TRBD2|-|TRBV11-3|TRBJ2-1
TGTGCCAGCAGCTTAATCGCGGGAGCCTCCTACAATGAGCAGTTCTTC
CASSLIAGASYNEQFF
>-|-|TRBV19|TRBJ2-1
TGTGCCAGTAGTATAGACTCAACCTCATTCAATGAGCAGTTCTTC
CASSIDSTSFNEQFF
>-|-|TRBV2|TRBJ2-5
TGTGCCAGCAGTGAAATAGAAGGGGAAGAGACCCAGTACTTC
CASSEIEGEETQYF
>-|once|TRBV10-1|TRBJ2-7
TGCGCCAGCAGTGATGGACTAGGGGGTTACGAGCAGTACTTC
CASSDGLGGYEQYF
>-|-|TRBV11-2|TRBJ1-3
TGTGCCAGCAGCTTATTCCGACAGCATTCTGGAAACACCATATATTTT
CASSLFRQHSGNTIYF
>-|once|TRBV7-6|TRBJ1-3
TGTGCCAGCAGCTTGTCTGGGGATGGAAACACCATATATTTT
CASSLSGDGNTIYF
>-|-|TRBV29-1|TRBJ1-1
TGCAGCGTTGAAGGTTCCCCTCCTTTCTTT
CSVEGSPPFF
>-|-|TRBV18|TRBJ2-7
TGTGCCAGCTCACAGGGCCTACCCTACGAGCAGTACTTC
CASSQGLPYEQYF
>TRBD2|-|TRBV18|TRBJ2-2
TGTGCCAGCTCACCGTACCGTACTAGCGGGAGCGCGACCGGGGAGCTGTTTTTT
CASSPYRTSGSATGELFF
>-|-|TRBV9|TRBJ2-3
TGTGCCAGCAGCCTCCTAGCCCTCACAGATACGCAGTATTTT
CASSLLALTDTQYF
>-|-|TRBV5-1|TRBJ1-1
TGCGCCAGCAGCTTGGCCCGGACAGCCACCACTGAAGCTTTCTTT
CASSLARTATTEAFF
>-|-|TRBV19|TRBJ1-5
TGTGCCAGTAGAACAGGGCCGGGGAGCAATCAGCCCCAGCATTTT
CASRTGPGSNQPQHF
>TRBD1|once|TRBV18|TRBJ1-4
TGTGCCAGCTCACCGCTTAATCAGGGGGCGAGGAGGGAAAAACTGTTTTTT
CASSPLNQGARREKLFF
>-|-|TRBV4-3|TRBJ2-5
TGCGCCAGCAGCCAAAATAGTGTTGGGGAGACCCAGTACTTC
CASSQNSVGETQYF
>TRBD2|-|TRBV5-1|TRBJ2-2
TGCGCCAGCAGCTTAGGACTAGCAGCGAACACCGGGGAGCTGTTTTTT
CASSLGLAANTGELFF
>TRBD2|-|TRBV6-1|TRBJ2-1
TGTGCCAGCAGTGAAGCCGCGGGACTAGCGGCCCTCTACAATGAGCAGTTCTTC
CASSEAAGLAALYNEQFF
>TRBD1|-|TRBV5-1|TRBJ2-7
TGCGCCAGCAGCCGCCGGGACAGGGGTTCCTACGAGCAGTACTTC
CASSRRDRGSYEQYF
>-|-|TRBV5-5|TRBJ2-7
TGTGCCAGCAGACTCGACAGAGGTCCAACCTACGAGCAGTACTTC
CASRLDRGPTYEQYF
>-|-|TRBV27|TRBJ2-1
TGTGCCAGCAGTAGTAGCTTCTCCTACAATGAGCAGTTCTTC
CASSSSFSYNEQFF
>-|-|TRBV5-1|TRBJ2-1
TGCGCCAGCAGCTTGGGAGGGACTTACGATGAGCAGTTCTTC
CASSLGGTYDEQFF
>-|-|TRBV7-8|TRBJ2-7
TGTGCCAGCAGCCCGTGGGGGAATGGAGATTACGAGCAGTACTTC
CASSPWGNGDYEQYF
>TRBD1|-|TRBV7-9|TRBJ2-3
TGTGCCAGCAGCTTAGGGTGGGACAGGGGAACAGATACGCAGTATTTT
CASSLGWDRGTDTQYF
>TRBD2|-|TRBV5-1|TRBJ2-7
TGCGCCAGCAGCTTGGGACTAGCGGGACTGAACGAGCAGTACTTC
CASSLGLAGLNEQYF
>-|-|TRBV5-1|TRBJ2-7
TGCGCCAGCAGCTTGGGAACCCTACCGGGGCCCCCGTACGAGCAGTACTTC
CASSLGTLPGPPYEQYF
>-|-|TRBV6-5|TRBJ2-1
TGTGCCAGCAGTTACGGTCTACCAGGGAATGAGCAGTTCTTC
CASSYGLPGNEQFF
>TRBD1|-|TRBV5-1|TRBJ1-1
TGCGCCAGCAGCCCACCTGACAGGGGAGGCGCTGAAGCTTTCTTT
CASSPPDRGGAEAFF
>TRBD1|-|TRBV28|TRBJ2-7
TGTGCCAGCAGTTTTGCTCCGATGCTGGCCAGGGGGACCTACGAGCAGTACTTC
CASSFAPMLARGTYEQYF
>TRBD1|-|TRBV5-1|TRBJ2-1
TGCGCCAGCAGCTTGGTTACAGCAGGGGGAAATGTACTGTTCTTC
CASSLVTAGGNVLFF
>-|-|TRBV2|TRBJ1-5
TGTGCCAGCAGTGTGGTTTCCAGTAATAGCAATCAGCCCCAGCATTTT
CASSVVSSNSNQPQHF
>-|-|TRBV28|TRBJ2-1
TGTGCCAGCAGTTACGTAGGGCAGAGCTCCTACAATGAGCAGTTCTTC
CASSYVGQSSYNEQFF
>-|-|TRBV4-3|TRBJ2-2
TGCGCCAGCACCCCCGCTAGCTTCCGAGCGGACACCGGGGAGCTGTTTTTT
CASTPASFRADTGELFF
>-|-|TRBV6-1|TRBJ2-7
TGTGCCAGCAGTGATACGGAGCCCAACGAGCAGTACTTC
CASSDTEPNEQYF
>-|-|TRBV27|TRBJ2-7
TGTGCCAGCAGTTCTATGGGTCCGAAGGAAGAGCAGTACTTC
CASSSMGPKEEQYF
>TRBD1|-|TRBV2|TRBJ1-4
TGTGCCAGCAGTGAGGGACAGGTTGGGGAAAAACTGTTTTTT
CASSEGQVGEKLFF